These 2 T cell receptor beta chains share one sample of origin, sequenced in a study of CD8 T cells in ankylosing spondylitis. A single record per CDR3 protein comes from TCRdb applying MiXCR to the 5' RACE reads. The table has 340,000 or so distinct CDR3 sequences, about 14% seen once. Input material: blood, either unsorted or a sorted T cell fraction (not recorded which). The receptors come from a male donor with ankylosing spondylitis or in good health (not recorded which).

This clonotype was observed a handful of times. The chain couples TRBV5-1 to TRBJ1-1; D might be TRBD1 (5 bases). V was trimmed by 6 bases and J by 4 bases, leaving 13 bases between them. The CDR3 covers 13 residues. CDR1 SGHRS and CDR2 YFSETQ come from the germline V gene. This CDR3 is CASTQTGGTEAFF. CDR3 DNA: TGCGCCAGCACCCAAACCGGGGGCACTGAAGCTTTCTTT.

The chain carries TRBV5-5 and TRBJ1-2, with TRBD1 matching over 7 bases. The CDR3 is made up of 14 amino acids. The germline CDR1 and CDR2 sequences are SGHKS and YYEKEE (reference sequence). The J segment lost 3 bases and the V segment lost 4 bases, leaving 6 bases of the junction unmatched. CDR3 coding DNA: TGTGCCAGCAGCCGGGACAGCTTATACTATGGCTACACCTTC. Translation gives CASSRDSLYYGYTF. Together with reference TRBV5-5 and TRBJ1-2, the CDR3 gives the full variable domain: DAGVTQSPTHLIKTRGQQVTLRCSPISGHKSVSWYQQVLGQGPQFIFQYYEKEERGRGNFPDRFSARQFPNYSSELNVNALLLGDSALYLCASSRDSLYYGYTFGSGTRLTVV.